The 32 T cell receptor beta chains given below trace back to one sample, sequenced in a study of blood T cell repertoires in COVID-19 (dated by TCRdb to the early 2020s). Receptors were amplified or captured by the immunoSEQ multiplex PCR assay. TCRdb retrieved this table from immuneACCESS and kept in-frame rearrangements only. Not all clones are present; in checked studies, unresolved V genes account for under half, and no reason is known for the remainder. A total of around 64,000 clones appear in this sample, 70% to 90% of them only once. Of the sample, less than 2.5% falls within the top ten clones. Material: peripheral blood. All receptors come from a man aged 30 to 39 with acute or convalescent COVID-19.

The chain uses TRBV10-2 and TRBJ2-3; TRBD2 aligns across 10 bases. The CDR3 has 14 residues. Losses at the gene ends were 10 bases for V and 5 bases for J; bases not matched to a gene: 9. Looked up from germline, CDR1 is WSHSY and CDR2 is SAAADI. The CDR3 coding sequence is TGCGCCACCAGGGAGCGGGGGGGCATAGATACGCAGTATTTT. Translation gives CATRERGGIDTQYF.

This chain connects TRBV5-5 to TRBJ2-5; 9 bases line up with TRBD2. The CDR3 length is 14 residues. Germline V gene data show CDR1 as SGHKS and CDR2 as YYEKEE (reference sequence). Unmatched junction bases numbered 6, after V lost 7 bases and J lost 2 bases. The CDR3, as DNA: TGTGCCAGCGGGCGGGAGGGGCCGCAAGAGACCCAGTACTTC. This encodes CASGREGPQETQYF.

The gene calls are TRBV6-5 and TRBJ2-7, with 9 bases that match TRBD1. Germline CDR1 is MNHEY and CDR2 is SVGAGI. This CDR3 has 15 residues. Trimming took 0 bases from V and 5 from J; bases not matched to a gene: 5. The CDR3 region is CASSYSGDRANEQYF. In nucleotides, the CDR3 is TGTGCCAGCAGTTACTCGGGGGACAGGGCTAACGAGCAGTACTTC.

CDR3 sequence reads: CASSPRTAHYGYTF. CDR3 bases: TGTGCCAGCAGCCCCCGAACAGCTCACTATGGCTACACCTTC. This chain links TRBV3-1 (or the pseudogene TRBV3-2) with TRBJ1-2; the D is unclear. The germline V gene encodes CDR1 LGHDT and CDR2 YNNKEL (reference sequence). V lost 4 bases and J 3 bases, leaving 12 bases between the germline ends. The CDR3 loop spans 14 amino acids.

The J gene is TRBJ1-6, the V gene TRBV18; D might be TRBD1 (6 bases). The CDR3 length is 15 residues. Germline V gene lookup returns CDR1 KGHSH and CDR2 LQKENI. V was clipped by 3 bases and J by 10 bases, with 16 bases between them. In DNA form, the CDR3 reads TGTGCCAGCTCACCCAACAGGGTTGGAGGATCACCCCTCCACTTT. Translating gives CASSPNRVGGSPLHF.

This clone is a singleton in its sample. The chain is built from TRBV30 and TRBJ2-7; a possible D gene is TRBD2 (6 bases). The CDR3 totals 13 residues. V was shortened by 8 bases and J by 2 bases, with 16 bases between the two germline ends. The germline V gene has CDR1 GTSNPN and CDR2 SVGIG (reference sequence). This CDR3 reads CAGGLGSPYEQYF. In DNA form, the CDR3 reads TGTGCCGGGGGGTTGGGCAGCCCCTACGAGCAGTACTTC. The variable domain in full, with the rest retrieved from reference TRBV30 and TRBJ2-7, is SQTIHQWPATLVQPVGSPLSLECTVEGTSNPNLYWYRQAAGRGLQLLFYSVGIGQISSEVPQNLSASRPQDRQFILSSKKLLLSDSGFYLCAGGLGSPYEQYFGPGTRLTVT.

This chain connects TRBV5-1 to TRBJ2-2; no clear D gene. Trimming stripped 4 bases from V and 8 bases from J, with 9 bases between. The germline gives CDR1 SGHRS, CDR2 YFSETQ. The CDR3 spans 12 residues. The CDR3 spells CASSLYRGELFF. Here the CDR3 DNA reads TGCGCCAGCAGCCTATATAGAGGGGAGCTGTTTTTT.

The rearrangement links TRBV2 to TRBJ1-4; 7 nucleotides align to TRBD1. Germline V CDR1 and CDR2: SNHLY, FYNNEI. V lost 6 bases to trimming and J lost 7 bases; unmatched junction nucleotides: 8. CDR3 length equals 14 residues. The CDR3 sequence: CASSDRAGGEKLFF. DNA for the CDR3: TGTGCCAGCAGCGACAGGGCGGGGGGTGAAAAACTGTTTTTT.

The rearrangement uses TRBV7-2 and TRBJ2-2, with 9 nucleotides matching TRBD1. Trimming took 5 bases from V and 6 from J; bases not matched to a gene: 10. The germline gives CDR1 SGHTA, CDR2 FQGNSA. The CDR3 is made up of 16 amino acids. The CDR3 here is CASSPQGTGLPGELFF. CDR3 nucleotide sequence: TGTGCCAGCAGCCCCCAAGGGACAGGGCTACCCGGGGAGCTGTTTTTT.

V is TRBV10-3 and J is TRBJ2-3; 7 bases align to TRBD2. Germline values: CDR1 ENHRY, CDR2 SYGVKD. The J segment lost 0 bases and the V segment lost 3 bases, leaving 3 bases of the junction unmatched. The CDR3 runs to 15 residues. CDR3 protein: CAISDGGGSTDTQYF. CDR3 sequence (DNA): TGTGCCATCAGTGACGGCGGGGGAAGCACAGATACGCAGTATTTT.

This clone was counted a single time. The rearrangement joins TRBV12-3 or TRBV12-4 to TRBJ1-1; D perhaps matches TRBD1 (5 bases). V was pared by 4 bases and J by 4 bases, with 7 bases between. The CDR3 is made up of 12 amino acids. This CDR3 reads CASSSRGTEAFF. CDR3 sequence (DNA): TGTGCCAGCAGTTCTAGGGGCACTGAAGCTTTCTTT.

This clone was detected once. V gene TRBV5-4 combines with J gene TRBJ1-1, with 10 bases identical to TRBD1. V was clipped by 5 bases and J by 4 bases; unmatched bases: 8. The germline V gene has CDR1 SGHNT and CDR2 YYREEE (reference sequence). The CDR3 sequence is 15 residues long. The CDR3 DNA reads as TGTGCCAGCAGTTCCGGGACAGGGGTTAGCACTGAAGCTTTCTTT. Protein product: CASSSGTGVSTEAFF.

The chain couples TRBV14 to TRBJ2-1; TRBD1 matches at 8 bases. The CDR3 is 15 amino acids. Germline-derived CDR1 and CDR2 are SGHDN and FVKESK. V dropped 5 bases and J dropped 2; count of bases not matched to a gene: 5. CDR3 in DNA: TGTGCCAGCAGCTCTGACAGGGGTACCTACAATGAGCAGTTCTTC. It specifies CASSSDRGTYNEQFF. Full variable domain (remainder filled in from reference TRBV14 and TRBJ2-1): EAGVTQFPSHSVIEKGQTVTLRCDPISGHDNLYWYRRVMGKEIKFLLHFVKESKQDESGMPNNRFLAERTGGTYSTLKVQPAELEDSGVYFCASSSDRGTYNEQFFGPGTRLTVL.

The V gene is TRBV5-1, the J gene TRBJ2-2; TRBD2 agrees at 10 bases. The CDR3 totals 16 residues. The germline V gene encodes CDR1 SGHRS and CDR2 YFSETQ. J lost 6 bases, V lost 0 bases, and 5 bases had no gene match. CDR3 in DNA: TGCGCCAGCAGCTTGGAGGTTAGCGGGAGGTCCGGGGAGCTGTTTTTT. Amino acids: CASSLEVSGRSGELFF.

The chain is built from TRBV19 and TRBJ2-3; TRBD2 matches at 8 bases. The CDR3 totals 15 residues. CDR1 is LNHDA, CDR2 SQIVND, per germline (reference sequence). With V trimmed by 8 bases and J by 2 bases, 9 bases remained unmatched. The CDR3 here is CASSFGGRITDTQYF. The CDR3 nucleotides read TGTGCCAGTTCTTTCGGCGGGAGGATCACAGATACGCAGTATTTT.

The chain uses TRBV25-1 and TRBJ1-2; 7 nucleotides line up with TRBD1. This CDR3 has 13 residues. The junction had 4 bases not matched to a gene; V was cut back by 3 bases and J by 6 bases. Germline V gene data show CDR1 as MGHDK and CDR2 as SYGVNS. CDR3 coding DNA: TGTGCCAGCAGTGACAGGGGGATGGATGGCTACACCTTC. Its translation: CASSDRGMDGYTF.

This clone was observed a few times. The chain employs TRBV7-9 and TRBJ1-2; 8 bases are a match to TRBD1. V was pared by 3 bases and J by 4 bases, with 7 bases of the junction left unmatched. The CDR3 consists of 15 residues. Germline V lookup: CDR1 SEHNR, CDR2 FQNEAQ (reference sequence). CDR3 nucleotides: TGTGCCAGCAGCTTGGGGACCGGGACAGGCTATGGCTACACCTTC. Its protein product is CASSLGTGTGYGYTF.

The chain is built from TRBV29-1 and TRBJ2-7; weak D call: TRBD1 (6 bases). The V and J ends lost 4 bases and 5 bases respectively, with 21 bases between them. Germline V CDR1 and CDR2: SQVTM, ANQGSEA. CDR3 length: 15 residues. The CDR3 protein is CSVVWGQWGRDEQYV. The CDR3 DNA sequence: TGCAGCGTTGTTTGGGGGCAGTGGGGTAGGGACGAGCAGTACGTC.

The V and J genes are TRBV19 and TRBJ1-6; no clear D gene. Trimming stripped 3 bases from V and 8 bases from J, with 8 bases between. The germline V gene has CDR1 LNHDA and CDR2 SQIVND (reference sequence). CDR3 size: 13 residues. CDR3: CASSILRDSPLHF. DNA of the CDR3: TGTGCCAGTAGTATTCTACGGGATTCACCCCTCCACTTT.

Notes on this clone: Other DNA sequences in this specimen translate into the identical CDR3. This chain joins TRBV2 and TRBJ1-1; 7 bases match TRBD1. The trim removed 3 bases at V and 1 base at J, leaving 2 bases unmatched. There are 14 residues in the CDR3. Germline CDR1 reads SNHLY; CDR2 reads FYNNEI. For the CDR3, the DNA is TGTGCCAGCAGTGAGAACAGGGGGAACACTGAAGCTTTCTTT. The encoded protein is CASSENRGNTEAFF. Combining the CDR3 with reference TRBV2 and TRBJ1-1 gives the whole variable domain EPEVTQTPSHQVTQMGQEVILRCVPISNHLYFYWYRQILGQKVEFLVSFYNNEISEKSEIFDDQFSVERPDGSNFTLKIRSTKLEDSAMYFCASSENRGNTEAFFGQGTRLTVV.

The chain has TRBV7-9 and TRBJ2-1; 7 bases match TRBD1. This CDR3 has 13 amino acids. The J segment lost 8 bases and the V segment lost 4 bases, leaving 5 bases of the junction unmatched. The germline V gene has CDR1 SEHNR and CDR2 FQNEAQ (reference sequence). CDR3 residues: CASSYRQGHEQFF. As DNA, the CDR3 is TGTGCCAGCAGCTACAGACAGGGCCATGAGCAGTTCTTC.

V usage is TRBV9 and J usage is TRBJ1-6; the D is unclear. Per the germline V gene, CDR1 is SGDLS and CDR2 is YYNGEE. Trimming pared 2 bases from V and 8 bases from J, leaving 11 bases between. This CDR3 region has 14 residues. This CDR3 reads CASSVRQEHSPLHF. Here the CDR3 DNA reads TGTGCCAGCAGCGTTCGGCAGGAACATTCACCCCTCCACTTT.

This clone has a handful of counts. The chain employs TRBV2 and TRBJ2-1, with 16 positions matching TRBD2. The V segment lost 4 bases and the J segment 2 bases; nucleotides outside the gene matches: 20. This CDR3 comprises 23 residues. Germline V CDR1 and CDR2: SNHLY, FYNNEI. CDR3 sequence: CASSVSDGSTGLAGGHPYNEQFF. In DNA form, the CDR3 reads TGTGCCAGCAGTGTTTCCGATGGTAGCACGGGACTAGCGGGGGGGCATCCCTACAATGAGCAGTTCTTC.

This chain connects TRBV6-1 to TRBJ2-6; 12 bases map to TRBD1. Germline CDR1 and CDR2: MNHNS and SASEGT. The V segment lost 4 bases and the J segment 0 bases; nucleotides outside the gene matches: 7. This CDR3 has 19 residues. CDR3 sequence reads: CASSGLMGQGASGANVLTF. The CDR3 region has the DNA TGTGCCAGCAGTGGTCTTATGGGACAGGGGGCCTCTGGGGCCAACGTCCTGACTTTC.

This chain links TRBV19 with TRBJ2-1; TRBD2 agrees at 9 bases. Germline V CDR1 and CDR2: LNHDA, SQIVND (reference sequence). Trimming removed 3 bases from V and 9 bases from J; junction bases left unmatched: 3. CDR3 length: 13 residues. CDR3 sequence: CASSIISGGEQFF. The CDR3 nucleotides read TGTGCCAGTAGTATTATTAGCGGGGGTGAGCAGTTCTTC.

The rearrangement links TRBV5-1 to TRBJ2-1; TRBD2 aligns across 7 bases. V dropped 3 bases and J dropped 8; count of bases not matched to a gene: 14. Germline assignment: CDR1 SGHRS and CDR2 YFSETQ. The CDR3 extends over 16 amino acids. CDR3: CASSSAGTNFLDEQFF. In DNA, the CDR3 is TGCGCCAGCAGCTCTGCCGGGACTAACTTTTTGGATGAGCAGTTCTTC.

Written as DNA, the CDR3 is TGTGCCAGCAGCCGGACAGGCCGACAGCCCCAGCATTTT. Protein product: CASSRTGRQPQHF. The chain couples TRBV7-2 to TRBJ1-5, with 7 positions matching TRBD1. The V gene end was trimmed by 5 bases and the J gene end by 7 bases; junction bases not matched to a gene: 5. CDR3 length equals 13 residues. Germline V lookup: CDR1 SGHTA, CDR2 FQGNSA.

The V and J genes are TRBV2 and TRBJ2-5; 7 bases are shared with TRBD2. Germline V gene data show CDR1 as SNHLY and CDR2 as FYNNEI. V was clipped by 6 bases and J by 2 bases; unmatched bases: 6. This CDR3 has 14 amino acids. The CDR3 loop is CASSPGRGQETQYF. The CDR3 bases are TGTGCCAGCAGCCCCGGGCGGGGGCAAGAGACCCAGTACTTC.

There are a few counts of this clone. The chain has TRBV5-1 and TRBJ1-4; 8 positions match TRBD1. The junction had 11 bases not matched to a gene; V was cut back by 0 bases and J by 4 bases. The CDR3 loop spans 18 amino acids. Germline CDR1 SGHRS, CDR2 YFSETQ. CDR3 in amino acids: CASSLGRQGQAGNEKLFF. Written as DNA, the CDR3 is TGCGCCAGCAGCTTGGGCAGACAGGGGCAAGCCGGTAATGAAAAACTGTTTTTT. The full variable domain, completed using reference TRBV5-1 and TRBJ1-4, is KAGVTQTPRYLIKTRGQQVTLSCSPISGHRSVSWYQQTPGQGLQFLFEYFSETQRNKGNFPGRFSGRQFSNSRSEMNVSTLELGDSALYLCASSLGRQGQAGNEKLFFGSGTQLSVL.

The chain joins TRBV2 to TRBJ2-5, with D uncertain. Trimming stripped 1 base from V and 1 base from J, with 7 bases between. The CDR3 runs to 14 residues. Germline CDR1 is SNHLY and CDR2 is FYNNEI. CDR3 residues: CASSEGAGQETQYF. The CDR3 coding sequence is TGTGCCAGCAGTGAAGGGGCAGGCCAAGAGACCCAGTACTTC.

The chain links TRBV7-8 to TRBJ2-1; D may be TRBD2 (6 bases). V was clipped by 1 base and J by 6 bases, with 16 bases between them. Germline CDR1 SGHVS, CDR2 FQNEAQ. CDR3 length: 16 amino acids. This chain's CDR3 is CASSLGLATFLNEQFF. The CDR3 nucleotides are TGTGCCAGCAGCTTAGGCCTAGCGACATTCCTCAATGAGCAGTTCTTC.

The chain links TRBV27 to TRBJ1-5; D unresolved. This CDR3 contains 16 residues. The germline V and J ends were trimmed by 6 bases and 7 bases, with 22 bases remaining between them. Germline V gene data show CDR1 as MNHEY and CDR2 as SMNVEV (reference sequence). The CDR3 DNA sequence: TGTGCCAGCAGCCCCTTAGGCGGCGCAAGCAGACAGCCCCAGCATTTT. Its translation is CASSPLGGASRQPQHF.